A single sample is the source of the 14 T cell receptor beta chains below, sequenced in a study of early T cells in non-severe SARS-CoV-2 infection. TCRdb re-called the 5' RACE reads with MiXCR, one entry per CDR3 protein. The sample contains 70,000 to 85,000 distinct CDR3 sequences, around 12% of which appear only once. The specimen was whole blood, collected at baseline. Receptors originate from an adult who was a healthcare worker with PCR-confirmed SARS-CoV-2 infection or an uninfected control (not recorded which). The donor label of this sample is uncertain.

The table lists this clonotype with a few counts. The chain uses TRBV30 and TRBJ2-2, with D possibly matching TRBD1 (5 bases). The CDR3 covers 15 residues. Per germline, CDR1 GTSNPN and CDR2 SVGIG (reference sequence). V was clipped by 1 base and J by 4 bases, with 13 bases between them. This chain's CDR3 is CAWSAGRVGTGELFF. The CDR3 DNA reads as TGTGCCTGGAGTGCTGGCAGGGTAGGCACCGGGGAGCTGTTTTTT.

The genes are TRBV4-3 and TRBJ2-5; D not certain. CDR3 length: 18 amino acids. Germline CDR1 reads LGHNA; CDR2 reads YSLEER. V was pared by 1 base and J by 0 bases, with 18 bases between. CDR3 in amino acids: CASSQVGSRLGYQETQYF. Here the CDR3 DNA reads TGCGCCAGCAGCCAAGTCGGTAGCCGTTTAGGGTACCAAGAGACCCAGTACTTC.

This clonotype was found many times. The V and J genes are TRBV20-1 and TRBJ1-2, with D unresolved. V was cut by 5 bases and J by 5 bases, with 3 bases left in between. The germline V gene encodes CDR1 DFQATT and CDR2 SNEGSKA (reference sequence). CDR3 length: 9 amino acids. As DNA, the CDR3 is TGCAGTGCTCGGTATGGCTACACCTTC. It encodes CSARYGYTF.

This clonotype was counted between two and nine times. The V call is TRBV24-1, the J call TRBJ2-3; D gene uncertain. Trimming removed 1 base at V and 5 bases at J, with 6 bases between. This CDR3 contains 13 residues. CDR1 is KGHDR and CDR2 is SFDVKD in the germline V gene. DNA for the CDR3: TGTGCCACCAGTGATTTCCCTGGAGATACGCAGTATTTT. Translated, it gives CATSDFPGDTQYF.

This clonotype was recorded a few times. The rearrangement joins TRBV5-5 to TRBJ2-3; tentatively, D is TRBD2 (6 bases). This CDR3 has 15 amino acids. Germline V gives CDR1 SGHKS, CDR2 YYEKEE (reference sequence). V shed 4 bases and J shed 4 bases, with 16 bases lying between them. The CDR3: CASSLGTRWADTQYF. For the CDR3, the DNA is TGTGCCAGCAGCCTGGGGACTCGCTGGGCAGATACGCAGTATTTT.

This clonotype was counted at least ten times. The CDR3 DNA is TGTGCCAGCAGTTTGACTAGCGGGAGTGCGAACACCGGGGAGCTGTTTTTT. Encoded protein: CASSLTSGSANTGELFF. J is TRBJ2-2 and V is TRBV12-3 or TRBV12-4; 12 positions agree with TRBD2. With 3 bases clipped from V and 0 bases from J, the junction kept 2 bases outside the gene matches. The CDR3 consists of 17 residues.

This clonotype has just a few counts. This CDR3 is CASSSTSGSIEQFF. The CDR3 DNA is TGTGCCAGCAGCTCAACTAGCGGGAGCATTGAGCAGTTCTTC. The rearrangement joins TRBV7-3 to TRBJ2-1, with TRBD2 matching 11 bases. This CDR3 contains 14 residues. V trimming: 4 bases; J trimming: 9 bases; junction bases outside the gene matches: 5. CDR1 and CDR2 (germline): SGHTA, FQGTGA.

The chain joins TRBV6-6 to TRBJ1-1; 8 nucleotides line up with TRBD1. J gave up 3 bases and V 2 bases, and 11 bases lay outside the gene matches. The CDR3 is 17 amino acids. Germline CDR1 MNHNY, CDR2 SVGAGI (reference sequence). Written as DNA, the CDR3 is TGTGCCAGCAGTTACGGTTGGACAGGGTATGGGTACACTGAAGCTTTCTTT. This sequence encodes CASSYGWTGYGYTEAFF.

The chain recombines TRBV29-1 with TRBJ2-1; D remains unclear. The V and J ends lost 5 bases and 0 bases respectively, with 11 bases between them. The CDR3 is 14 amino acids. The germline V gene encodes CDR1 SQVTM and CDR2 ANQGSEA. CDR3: CSVRPPGSYNEQFF. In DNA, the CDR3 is TGCAGCGTTCGCCCGCCGGGCTCCTACAATGAGCAGTTCTTC.

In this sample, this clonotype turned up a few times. For the CDR3, the DNA is TGTGCCAGCAGCTTAGGGACAGCCTTTATCTCTGGAAACACCATATATTTT. It is translated as CASSLGTAFISGNTIYF. The gene calls are TRBV11-3 and TRBJ1-3; D possibly corresponds to TRBD1 (6 bases). The V gene's germline CDR1 is SGHNT and CDR2 YENEEA. The CDR3 covers 17 residues. Trimming took off 1 base at V and 0 bases at J, with 13 bases between the two ends.

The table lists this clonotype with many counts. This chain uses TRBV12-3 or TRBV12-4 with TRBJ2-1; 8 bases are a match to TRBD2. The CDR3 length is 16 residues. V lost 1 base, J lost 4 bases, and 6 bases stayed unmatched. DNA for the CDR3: TGTGCCAGCAGTTTAGTAATAAGCGGGGGTTACAATGAGCAGTTCTTC. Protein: CASSLVISGGYNEQFF.

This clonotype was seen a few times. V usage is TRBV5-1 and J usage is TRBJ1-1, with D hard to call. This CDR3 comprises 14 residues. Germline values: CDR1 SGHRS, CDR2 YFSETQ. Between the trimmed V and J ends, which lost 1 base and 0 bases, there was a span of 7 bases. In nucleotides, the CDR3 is TGCGCCAGCAGCTTGCAGTTAATGAACACTGAAGCTTTCTTT. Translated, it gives CASSLQLMNTEAFF. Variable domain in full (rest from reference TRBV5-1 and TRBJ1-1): KAGVTQTPRYLIKTRGQQVTLSCSPISGHRSVSWYQQTPGQGLQFLFEYFSETQRNKGNFPGRFSGRQFSNSRSEMNVSTLELGDSALYLCASSLQLMNTEAFFGQGTRLTVV.

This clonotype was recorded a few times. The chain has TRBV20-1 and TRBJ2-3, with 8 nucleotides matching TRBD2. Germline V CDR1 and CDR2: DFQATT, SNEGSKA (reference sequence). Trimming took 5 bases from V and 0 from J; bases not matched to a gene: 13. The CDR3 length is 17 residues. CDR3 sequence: CSASKVGGGSSTDTQYF. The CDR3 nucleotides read TGCAGTGCTTCCAAGGTCGGCGGGGGGTCTAGCACAGATACGCAGTATTTT.

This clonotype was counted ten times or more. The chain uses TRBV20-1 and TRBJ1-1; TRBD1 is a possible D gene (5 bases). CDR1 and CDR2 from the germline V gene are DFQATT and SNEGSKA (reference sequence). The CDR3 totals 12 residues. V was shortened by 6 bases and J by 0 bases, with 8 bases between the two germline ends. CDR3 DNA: TGCAGTGCGTGGACAATGAACACTGAAGCTTTCTTT. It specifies CSAWTMNTEAFF.